This T cell receptor (beta chain) appears in the sequencing data of a study of T-cell reconstitution after alpha-beta-depleted transplantation in children. Study results and limitations: At day 60, the high TCRbeta diversity found in some patients originated from recipient T cells and thymic progenitors that had survived. Reports say that about two months after transplant, the alpha-beta T cells came out of several hundred graft clones that had expanded.

This sample's TCRbeta library carried unique molecular identifier barcodes. TCRdb reprocessed the PCR reads with MiXCR, giving one entry per CDR3 protein. The table lists just under 250,000 distinct CDR3 sequences, roughly 25% of them singletons. As regards this clonotype: Its cognate antigen is unknown.

Germline assignment: CDR1 GTSNPN and CDR2 SVGIG (reference sequence). This CDR3 has 12 amino acids. Trimming cost V 0 bases and J 8 bases, with 8 bases left between them. The material was PBMCs, obtained before TCRalphabeta/CD19-depleted stem cell transplant. This chain joins TRBV30 and TRBJ2-1, with D maybe TRBD2 (6 bases). The source of this sequence is a girl aged 2 to 9 with Fanconi anemia, due to receive a stem cell transplant. The CDR3 reads CAWSVWGDEQFF. The CDR3 DNA sequence: TGTGCCTGGAGTGTTTGGGGGGATGAGCAGTTCTTC. The complete variable domain, with remaining parts taken from reference TRBV30 and TRBJ2-1, reads SQTIHQWPATLVQPVGSPLSLECTVEGTSNPNLYWYRQAAGRGLQLLFYSVGIGQISSEVPQNLSASRPQDRQFILSSKKLLLSDSGFYLCAWSVWGDEQFFGPGTRLTVL.